A selection of T cell receptor beta chains follows, all from one sample in a study of blood T cell repertoires in COVID-19. Using immunoSEQ multiplex PCR, the repertoire was profiled, and TCRdb retains in-frame clones only, with some absent. The table lists about 200,000 clones, 85% to 90% of them singletons. The material sequenced was peripheral blood. All receptors derive from a man older than 75 with acute or convalescent COVID-19. The CDR3 runs from the conserved cysteine through the conserved F or W. A D gene is named only where the DNA matches it firmly. Not every row has a clone size; where given, it reads once, few, many or a size class.

j_gene	abundance	v_gene	d_gene	CDR3nt	CDR3aa
TRBJ1-2	.	TRBV5-1	TRBD1	TGCGCCAGCAGCTTGGTAGGGACAGGCTTCGATGGCTACACCTTC	CASSLVGTGFDGYTF
TRBJ1-4	.	TRBV23-1	.	TGCGCCAGCATGCAACGGCCAGGAAGGGAAAAACTGTTTTTT	CASMQRPGREKLFF
TRBJ2-1	.	TRBV3-1/TRBV3-2	TRBD2	TGTGCCAGCAGGCCCCGGGAGGGCGGGTACAATGAGCAGTTCTTC	CASRPREGGYNEQFF
TRBJ2-5	.	TRBV5-4	TRBD1	TGTGCCAGCAGCTTGCTCACAGGGGGCGGGGAGACCCAGTACTTC	CASSLLTGGGETQYF
TRBJ2-5	.	TRBV7-2	.	TGTGCCAGCAGCTTACGAGCGAGCCAAGAGACCCAGTACTTC	CASSLRASQETQYF
TRBJ2-5	.	TRBV3-1/TRBV3-2	TRBD2	TGTGCCAGCAGCCAAGGAATCGGGACTAACGGGGAGACCCAGTACTTC	CASSQGIGTNGETQYF
TRBJ1-3	few	TRBV2	.	TGTGCCAGCAGTGAAGCTCAGGTGAACACCATATATTTT	CASSEAQVNTIYF
TRBJ1-3	.	TRBV6-1	.	TGTGCCAGCAGTGAAATGTACAGGGCGAGCTCTGGAAACACCATATATTTT	CASSEMYRASSGNTIYF
TRBJ1-2	once	TRBV9	TRBD1	TGTGCCAGCAGCCCGGAGGGGGCTTTCTATGGCTACACCTTC	CASSPEGAFYGYTF
TRBJ1-2	few	TRBV12-5	.	TGTGCTAGTGGTTTGGCAGCTTCAGGGGTTTCTGGCTACACCTTC	CASGLAASGVSGYTF
TRBJ2-1	.	TRBV18	TRBD2	TGTGCCAGCTCACCGCCGGGACTAGCGAACTACAATGAGCAGTTCTTC	CASSPPGLANYNEQFF
TRBJ1-5	.	TRBV6-6	TRBD1	TGTGCCAGCAGTGCGGGACAGTTCAATCAGCCCCAGCATTTT	CASSAGQFNQPQHF
TRBJ2-1	.	TRBV7-8	TRBD2	TGTGCCAGCAGCCGTAGCGGGAGAAATGAGCAGTTCTTC	CASSRSGRNEQFF
TRBJ2-7	.	TRBV5-1	.	TGCGCCAGCAGCCGTGACAGGTACGAGCAGTACTTC	CASSRDRYEQYF
TRBJ1-3	.	TRBV4-2	TRBD1	TGTGCCAGCAGCCAGGACAGGTACTCTGGAAACACCATATATTTT	CASSQDRYSGNTIYF
TRBJ2-6	.	TRBV5-1	.	TGCGCCAGCAGCGGGAGCTCTGGGGCCAACGTCCTGACTTTC	CASSGSSGANVLTF
TRBJ1-1	.	TRBV6-5	.	TGTGCCAGCAGTTCGGGGGACGGGCTGAGGTTTGCTTTCTTT	CASSSGDGLRFAFF
TRBJ1-4	.	TRBV28	.	TGTGCCAGCAGGACCCTAAGGCACGGGGAAAAACTGTTTTTT	CASRTLRHGEKLFF
TRBJ2-3	.	TRBV24-1	.	TGTGCCACCAGTGATTTTAGGCCGGGATACACAGATACGCAGTATTTT	CATSDFRPGYTDTQYF
TRBJ1-4	.	TRBV15	TRBD1	TGTGCCACCAGCAGAGACGGACAGGGGGTTCGAGAAAAACTGTTTTTT	CATSRDGQGVREKLFF
TRBJ1-5	.	TRBV18	.	TGTGCCAGCTCGGGGGGACGGAATAGCAATCAGCCCCAGCATTTT	CASSGGRNSNQPQHF
TRBJ2-2	.	TRBV11-3	TRBD2	TGTGCCAGCAGCCCCCCAGGGGAAACCGGGCTAGCGGGAGAAACCGGGGAGCTGTTTTTT	CASSPPGETGLAGETGELFF
TRBJ1-1	.	TRBV3-1/TRBV3-2	.	TGTGCCAGCAGCGCGGAAAATCAGGGGAACACTGAAGCTTTCTTT	CASSAENQGNTEAFF
TRBJ2-5	.	TRBV7-9	TRBD1	TGTGCCAGCAGCCCCGGACAGGGTGGGGAGACCCAGTACTTC	CASSPGQGGETQYF
TRBJ2-1	.	TRBV24-1	TRBD2	TGTGCCACCAGTGATGCTGGGACTAGCGGGATTGTATGGGGTCAGTTCTTC	CATSDAGTSGIVWGQFF
TRBJ1-5	.	TRBV5-1	.	TGCGCCAGCAGCTTGGCAGGGTCTAGCAATCAGCCCCAGCATTTT	CASSLAGSSNQPQHF
TRBJ2-1	.	TRBV14	.	TGTGCCAGCAGCCAAGGGGGGAGGAGTGAGCAGTTCTTC	CASSQGGRSEQFF
TRBJ1-1	.	TRBV11-2	TRBD1	TGTGCCAGCAGCTTCCCCCGGACAGGGGCCACTGAAGCTTTCTTT	CASSFPRTGATEAFF
TRBJ2-3	.	TRBV5-1	.	TGCGCCAGCAGCTTGGACTGGGAGATAACTAGCACAGATACGCAGTATTTT	CASSLDWEITSTDTQYF